This is a list of T cell receptor beta chains from one sample in a study of blood T cell repertoires in COVID-19. Sequencing used immunoSEQ multiplex PCR; TCRdb keeps in-frame clones, though not all of them. The data show approximately 200,000 clones, with about three quarters seen just once and about 12% held by the top ten. Sequenced sample: peripheral blood. These receptors all come from a woman of 80 years or more with COVID-19, enrolled during active disease. CDR3s include the opening cysteine and the closing phenylalanine or tryptophan. D genes are given only for firm matches. Rows give clone size only sometimes, using once, few, many, or a class for an expanded clone.

d_call	v_call	clone_size	j_call	cdr3_nt	cdr3_aa
NA	TRBV7-9	NA	TRBJ1-1	TGTGCCAGCAGCTTAGAGGGGGTGGGCACTGAAGCTTTCTTT	CASSLEGVGTEAFF
NA	TRBV5-4	once	TRBJ2-2	TGTGCCAGCAGTCCCAGGACCGGGGAGCTGTTTTTT	CASSPRTGELFF
NA	TRBV7-9	NA	TRBJ1-5	TGTGCCAGCAGCCCGGGGGGGGGCAATCAGCCCCAGCATTTT	CASSPGGGNQPQHF
TRBD1	TRBV5-1	NA	TRBJ2-7	TGCGCCAGCAGCTTTGGGGACAGGGCCTACGAGCAGTACTTC	CASSFGDRAYEQYF
TRBD2	TRBV7-3	NA	TRBJ2-3	TGTGCCAGCAGCTCCATAGGTCTTTCTAGCGGCCCGAGGGATACGCAGTATTTT	CASSSIGLSSGPRDTQYF
TRBD2	TRBV11-2	NA	TRBJ2-7	TGTGCCAGCAGCTCAGTGGGTCATGGGACTAGGGGCGAGCAGTACTTC	CASSSVGHGTRGEQYF
NA	TRBV27	once	TRBJ2-3	TGTGCCAGCAGTTTCGTGGCGCGGACAGATACGCAGTATTTT	CASSFVARTDTQYF
TRBD2	TRBV5-6	NA	TRBJ2-1	TGTGCCAGCGCTCCTCGGGAGGGCCACTACAATGAGCAGTTCTTC	CASAPREGHYNEQFF
TRBD2	TRBV24-1	NA	TRBJ2-7	TGTGCCACCAGTGATTTGCCCGGGGGGAGCTCCTACGAGCAGTACTTC	CATSDLPGGSSYEQYF
TRBD1	TRBV24-1	NA	TRBJ2-2	TGTGCCACCAGTGGGGACGACAGGGGGCCTTTGAACACCGGGGAGCTGTTTTTT	CATSGDDRGPLNTGELFF
NA	TRBV7-6	NA	TRBJ2-1	TGTGCCAGCAGCTTAGCGGCAGGGGTTGGGTACAATGAGCAGTTCTTC	CASSLAAGVGYNEQFF
TRBD1	TRBV5-1	NA	TRBJ2-5	TGCGCCAGCAGCTTGGGGACAGGGCAAGAGACCCAGTACTTC	CASSLGTGQETQYF
TRBD1	TRBV28	NA	TRBJ2-5	TGTGCCAGCAGTAGGGGACAGGGGGAGACCCAGTACTTC	CASSRGQGETQYF
TRBD1	TRBV14	NA	TRBJ1-1	TGTGCCAGCAGCCTCTTGGACAGGGGGCCGGATAAGAACACTGAAGCTTTCTTT	CASSLLDRGPDKNTEAFF
TRBD1	TRBV27	NA	TRBJ2-3	TGTGCCAGCAGTTTAGGGACAGGGATCACAGATACGCAGTATTTT	CASSLGTGITDTQYF
NA	TRBV18	NA	TRBJ2-7	TGTGCCAGCTCATTACAGGGATACGAGCAGTACTTC	CASSLQGYEQYF
NA	TRBV5-8	NA	TRBJ2-5	TGTGCCAGCAGCTTGTGGCAGGGGTCGGAGACCCAGTACTTC	CASSLWQGSETQYF
NA	TRBV4-2	NA	TRBJ2-1	TGTGCCAGCAGCCAGGGGTCCGGGCCCTCGGGGTACAATGAGCAGTTCTTC	CASSQGSGPSGYNEQFF
TRBD1	TRBV5-6	NA	TRBJ2-7	TGTGCCAGCAGTTATAGGGGACAGGGTCTTGAAGAGCAGTACTTC	CASSYRGQGLEEQYF
NA	TRBV5-1	NA	TRBJ2-3	TGCGCCAGCAATATTGGTAGAACAGGCACAGATACGCAGTATTTT	CASNIGRTGTDTQYF
TRBD2	TRBV24-1	NA	TRBJ2-6	TGTGCCACCGGGAGGGGCGCCGGGGCCAACGTCCTGACTTTC	CATGRGAGANVLTF
TRBD1	TRBV5-1	NA	TRBJ1-1	TGCGCCAGCAGACTTGGACAGGTGAACACTGAAGCTTTCTTT	CASRLGQVNTEAFF
NA	TRBV14	NA	TRBJ2-5	TGTGCCAGCAGCCGTGGGACATTAGAGACCCAGTACTTC	CASSRGTLETQYF
TRBD1	TRBV3-1/TRBV3-2	few	TRBJ2-1	TGTGCCAGCAGCTTAAGACAGGGGACCTACAATGAGCAGTTCTTC	CASSLRQGTYNEQFF
TRBD1	TRBV2	NA	TRBJ2-7	TGTGCCAGCAGCCCCGGGACAGGGACGAGGGAGCAGTACTTC	CASSPGTGTREQYF
TRBD1	TRBV19	NA	TRBJ1-1	TGTGCCAGTAGTATCGCAGGGGGAGGCACTGAAGCTTTCTTT	CASSIAGGGTEAFF
TRBD1	TRBV10-3	NA	TRBJ1-2	TGTGCCATCGCGAATCCGGGACAGGGGTTCGGCTACACCTTC	CAIANPGQGFGYTF
TRBD1	TRBV4-1	NA	TRBJ1-2	TGCGCCAGCAGCCAAATCCTCGGGAACAGGGGCTATGGCTACACCTTC	CASSQILGNRGYGYTF
TRBD1	TRBV2	few	TRBJ1-6	TGTGCCAGCTGTATGGGACAGCTGAATAATTCACCCCTCCACTTT	CASCMGQLNNSPLHF
NA	TRBV30	NA	TRBJ1-6	TGTGCCTGGAGGAGACAGTTAAGCTCCTATAATTCACCCCTCCACTTT	CAWRRQLSSYNSPLHF
TRBD1	TRBV6-5	once	TRBJ1-5	TGTGCCAGCAGCCCGACAGGGGTTAGCAATCAGCCCCAGCATTTT	CASSPTGVSNQPQHF
NA	TRBV4-3	NA	TRBJ2-3	TGCGCCAGCAGCCAAGAGCGAACAGATACGCAGTATTTT	CASSQERTDTQYF
NA	TRBV5-1	NA	TRBJ2-3	TGCGCCAGCAGCCCCCCGGGAAGCACAGATACGCAGTATTTT	CASSPPGSTDTQYF
NA	TRBV30	NA	TRBJ1-5	TGTGCCTGGAGTCTCTCCGCAGATCAGCCCCAGCATTTT	CAWSLSADQPQHF
TRBD2	TRBV4-2	NA	TRBJ2-2	TGTGCCAGCAGCCAAGAGCCCCTGCTAGCGGGGGGTCCCCTCGGGTCCACCGGGGAGCTGTTTTTT	CASSQEPLLAGGPLGSTGELFF
TRBD1	TRBV30	few	TRBJ1-5	TGTGCCTGGAGTGTTGAGACAGGGGGCAATCAGCCCCAGCATTTT	CAWSVETGGNQPQHF
NA	TRBV4-2	NA	TRBJ1-1	TGTGCCAGCAGTCTGGGACACCCGAACACTGAAGCTTTCTTT	CASSLGHPNTEAFF